The 10 T cell receptor beta chains reported below all come from one sample, sequenced in a study of long-term antiretroviral therapy in people with HIV. The assay, immunoSEQ v3.0, was run at survey level. Data came from immunoSEQ multiplex PCR; TCRdb stores just in-frame clones and leaves some out. This sample carries 38,000 or so clones, roughly 80% of them seen once, and the ten largest clones take over 5%. The sample was unsorted PBMCs, taken 1.5 years after starting antiretroviral therapy. The source of these receptors is a man younger than 30 with HIV.

The V and J genes are TRBV19 and TRBJ2-5; TRBD1 aligns across 9 bases. CDR1 and CDR2 (germline): LNHDA, SQIVND (reference sequence). The junction had 9 bases not matched to a gene; V was cut back by 3 bases and J by 7 bases. This CDR3 spans 15 amino acids. Here the CDR3 DNA reads TGTGCCAGTAGTATTGGGACAGGGACTTCCGTGACCCAGTACTTC. Amino acid sequence: CASSIGTGTSVTQYF.

This clone turned up a few times. Here the CDR3 DNA reads TGTGCCATCAGTGAGGCCGGGTGGGGGGAGGACACTGAAGCTTTCTTT. Translation: CAISEAGWGEDTEAFF. V gene TRBV10-3 combines with J gene TRBJ1-1, with D perhaps TRBD1 (5 bases). This CDR3 is built from 16 residues. Germline V lookup: CDR1 ENHRY, CDR2 SYGVKD. V was shortened by 2 bases and J by 3 bases, with 16 bases between the two germline ends.

This chain uses TRBV4-1 with TRBJ1-3; possibly TRBD1 for D (6 bases). Trimming took 4 bases from V and 0 from J, leaving 10 bases between them. This CDR3 is 15 amino acids long. Germline-derived CDR1 and CDR2 are MGHRA and YSYEKL. As DNA, the CDR3 is TGCGCCAGCAGCCGACAGGAGATCTCTGGAAACACCATATATTTT. It codes for CASSRQEISGNTIYF.

The chain has TRBV5-1 and TRBJ2-3; possibly TRBD2 for D (5 bases). Germline lookup yields CDR1 SGHRS and CDR2 YFSETQ. This CDR3 comprises 13 residues. V shed 0 bases and J shed 5 bases, with 7 bases lying between them. The chain's CDR3 is CASSLGGLDTQYF. CDR3 DNA sequence: TGCGCCAGCAGCTTGGGAGGGTTAGATACGCAGTATTTT.

V and J are TRBV7-9 and TRBJ1-2, with D possibly TRBD1 on 5 matching bases. Germline-derived CDR1 and CDR2 are SEHNR and FQNEAQ (reference sequence). V was pared by 2 bases and J by 6 bases, with 19 bases between. CDR3 size: 16 residues. The CDR3 reads CASSLHGGTADHGYTF. The CDR3 DNA follows: TGTGCCAGCAGCTTACATGGGGGGACGGCGGACCATGGCTACACCTTC.

This clone has only one observation. This sequence joins TRBV7-9 and TRBJ2-7; D not resolved. V was shortened by 4 bases and J by 7 bases, with 8 bases between the two germline ends. Germline CDR1 and CDR2: SEHNR and FQNEAQ (reference sequence). This CDR3 is 11 amino acids long. CDR3 in DNA: TGTGCCAGCAGCTCGGAGAGGGAGCAGTACTTC. Translated: CASSSEREQYF. Full variable domain (remainder filled in from reference TRBV7-9 and TRBJ2-7): DTGVSQNPRHKITKRGQNVTFRCDPISEHNRLYWYRQTLGQGPEFLTYFQNEAQLEKSRLLSDRFSAERPKGSFSTLEIQRTEQGDSAMYLCASSSEREQYFGPGTRLTVT.

V usage is TRBV29-1 and J usage is TRBJ1-2; tentatively, D is TRBD1 (5 bases). The germline V gene encodes CDR1 SQVTM and CDR2 ANQGSEA. Trimming removed 7 bases from V and 4 bases from J, with 16 bases in between. The CDR3 sequence is 13 residues long. CDR3 DNA sequence: TGCAGCGCCGAGGCAGGGACCGTCTATGGCTACACCTTC. Translating gives CSAEAGTVYGYTF.

This clone was detected once. This rearrangement joins TRBV6-5 to TRBJ2-1, with D tentatively TRBD1 or TRBD2 (5 bases each). CDR1 and CDR2 from the germline V gene are MNHEY and SVGAGI. V lost 1 base to trimming and J lost 5 bases, with 12 bases between them. CDR3 size: 15 residues. The CDR3 sequence: CASSYLGENDNEQFF. The CDR3 DNA reads TGTGCCAGCAGTTACTTGGGGGAGAACGACAATGAGCAGTTCTTC.

The chain links TRBV5-4 to TRBJ2-1; D possibly corresponds to TRBD1 (7 bases). Germline V gene sequence: CDR1 SGHNT, CDR2 YYREEE (reference sequence). The CDR3 is made up of 13 amino acids. V shed 2 bases and J shed 6 bases, with 9 bases lying between them. CDR3 DNA: TGTGCCAGCAGCTTCAGGGGGGTCAATGAGCAGTTCTTC. The encoded protein is CASSFRGVNEQFF.

The V and J genes are TRBV30 and TRBJ2-7; no clear D gene. This CDR3 has 13 amino acids. From germline, CDR1 is GTSNPN and CDR2 SVGIG (reference sequence). Trimming pared 2 bases from V and 4 bases from J, leaving 12 bases between. The CDR3 sequence: CAWSKGYEYEQYF. The CDR3 DNA reads as TGTGCCTGGAGTAAGGGATATGAGTACGAGCAGTACTTC.